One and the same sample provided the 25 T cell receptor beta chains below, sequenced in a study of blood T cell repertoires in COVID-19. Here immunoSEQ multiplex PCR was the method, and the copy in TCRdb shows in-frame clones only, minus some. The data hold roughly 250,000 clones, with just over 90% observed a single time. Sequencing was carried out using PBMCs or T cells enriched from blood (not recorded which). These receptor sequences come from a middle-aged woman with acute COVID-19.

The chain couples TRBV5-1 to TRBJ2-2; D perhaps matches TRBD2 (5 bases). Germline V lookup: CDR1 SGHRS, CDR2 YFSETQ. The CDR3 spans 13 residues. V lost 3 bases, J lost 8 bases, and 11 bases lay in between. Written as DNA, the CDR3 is TGCGCCAGCAGCTCTACCGGAGGAGGGGAGCTGTTTTTT. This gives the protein CASSSTGGGELFF.

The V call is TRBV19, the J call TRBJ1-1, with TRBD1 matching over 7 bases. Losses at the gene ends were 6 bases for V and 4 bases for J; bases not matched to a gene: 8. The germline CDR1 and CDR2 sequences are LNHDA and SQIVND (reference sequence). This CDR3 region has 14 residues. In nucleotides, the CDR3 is TGTGCCAGTAGCGTACAAACAGGGGCCACTGAAGCTTTCTTT. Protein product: CASSVQTGATEAFF.

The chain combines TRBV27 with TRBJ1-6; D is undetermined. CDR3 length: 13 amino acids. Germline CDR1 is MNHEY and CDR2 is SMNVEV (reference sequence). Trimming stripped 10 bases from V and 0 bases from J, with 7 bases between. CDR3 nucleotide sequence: TGTGCCAACCCGAGCTCCTATAATTCACCCCTCCACTTT. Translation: CANPSSYNSPLHF.

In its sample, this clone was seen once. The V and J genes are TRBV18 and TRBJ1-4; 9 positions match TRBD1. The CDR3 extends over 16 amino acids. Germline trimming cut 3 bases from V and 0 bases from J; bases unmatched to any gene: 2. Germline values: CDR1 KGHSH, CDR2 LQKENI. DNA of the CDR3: TGTGCCAGCTCACCGGGACAGGGCACAACTAATGAAAAACTGTTTTTT. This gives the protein CASSPGQGTTNEKLFF.

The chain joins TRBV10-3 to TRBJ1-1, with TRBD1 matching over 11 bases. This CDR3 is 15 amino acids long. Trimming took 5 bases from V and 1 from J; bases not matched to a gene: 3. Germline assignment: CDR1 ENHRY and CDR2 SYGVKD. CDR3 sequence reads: CAISPDRGPNTEAFF. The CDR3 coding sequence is TGTGCCATCAGTCCGGACAGGGGGCCGAACACTGAAGCTTTCTTT.

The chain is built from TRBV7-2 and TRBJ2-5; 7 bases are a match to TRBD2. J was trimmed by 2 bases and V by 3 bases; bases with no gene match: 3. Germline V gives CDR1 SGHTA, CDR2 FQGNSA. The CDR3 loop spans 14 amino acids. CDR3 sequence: CASSFAGAQETQYF. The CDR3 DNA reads TGTGCCAGCAGCTTCGCGGGAGCGCAAGAGACCCAGTACTTC.

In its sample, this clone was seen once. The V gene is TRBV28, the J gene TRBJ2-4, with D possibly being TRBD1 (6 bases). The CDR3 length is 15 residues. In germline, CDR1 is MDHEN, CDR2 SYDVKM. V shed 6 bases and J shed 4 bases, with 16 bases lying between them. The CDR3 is CASRGSTGRKNIQYF. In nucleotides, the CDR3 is TGTGCCAGCAGGGGGAGCACAGGGCGAAAAAACATTCAGTACTTC.

CDR3 DNA sequence: TGTGCCAGCAGTTACTCGAGTAATCCTGGCTACACCTTC. Translated: CASSYSSNPGYTF. The genes are TRBV6-2 or TRBV6-3 and TRBJ1-2; D call uncertain. CDR3 length equals 13 residues. In germline, CDR1 is MNHEY, CDR2 SVGEGT. V lost 0 bases, J lost 7 bases, and 9 bases lay in between.

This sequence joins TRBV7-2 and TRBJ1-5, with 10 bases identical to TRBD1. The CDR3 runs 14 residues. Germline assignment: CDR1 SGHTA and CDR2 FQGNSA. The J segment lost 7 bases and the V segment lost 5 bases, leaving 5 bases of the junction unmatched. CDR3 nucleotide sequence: TGTGCCAGCAGCCATGGACAGGGGGGCCAGCCCCAGCATTTT. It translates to CASSHGQGGQPQHF. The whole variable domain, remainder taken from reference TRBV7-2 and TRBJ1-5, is GAGVSQSPSNKVTEKGKDVELRCDPISGHTALYWYRQSLGQGLEFLIYFQGNSAPDKSGLPSDRFSAERTGGSVSTLTIQRTQQEDSAVYLCASSHGQGGQPQHFGDGTRLSIL.

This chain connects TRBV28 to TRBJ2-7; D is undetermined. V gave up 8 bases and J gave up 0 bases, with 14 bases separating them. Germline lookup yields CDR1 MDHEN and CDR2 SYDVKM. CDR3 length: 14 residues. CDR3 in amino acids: CASGPGFSSYEQYF. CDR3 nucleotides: TGTGCCAGCGGCCCAGGATTTAGCTCCTACGAGCAGTACTTC.

CDR3 in amino acids: CASSSDRGPERETQYF. CDR3 coding DNA: TGTGCCAGCAGCTCGGACAGGGGGCCGGAGAGGGAGACCCAGTACTTC. The chain is built from TRBV9 and TRBJ2-5, with TRBD1 matching over 11 bases. The germline CDR1 and CDR2 sequences are SGDLS and YYNGEE. V dropped 4 bases and J dropped 5; count of bases not matched to a gene: 10. CDR3 length: 16 residues.

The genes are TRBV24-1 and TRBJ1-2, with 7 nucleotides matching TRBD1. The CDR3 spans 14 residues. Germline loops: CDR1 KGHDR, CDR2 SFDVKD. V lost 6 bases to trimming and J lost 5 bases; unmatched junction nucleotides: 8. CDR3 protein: CATSPSGTAYGYTF. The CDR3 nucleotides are TGTGCCACCAGTCCGTCCGGGACAGCTTATGGCTACACCTTC.

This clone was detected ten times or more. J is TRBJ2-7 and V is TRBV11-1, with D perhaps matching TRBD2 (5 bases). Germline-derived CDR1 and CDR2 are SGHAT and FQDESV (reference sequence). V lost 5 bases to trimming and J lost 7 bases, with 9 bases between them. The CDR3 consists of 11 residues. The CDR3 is CASSMREEQYF. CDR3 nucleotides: TGTGCCAGCAGCATGAGGGAAGAGCAGTACTTC.

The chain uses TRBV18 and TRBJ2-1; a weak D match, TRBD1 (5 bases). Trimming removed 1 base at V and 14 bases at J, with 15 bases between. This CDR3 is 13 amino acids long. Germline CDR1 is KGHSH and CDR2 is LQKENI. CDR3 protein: CASSPLDNQEEFF. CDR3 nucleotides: TGTGCCAGCTCACCACTGGACAACCAGGAAGAGTTCTTC.

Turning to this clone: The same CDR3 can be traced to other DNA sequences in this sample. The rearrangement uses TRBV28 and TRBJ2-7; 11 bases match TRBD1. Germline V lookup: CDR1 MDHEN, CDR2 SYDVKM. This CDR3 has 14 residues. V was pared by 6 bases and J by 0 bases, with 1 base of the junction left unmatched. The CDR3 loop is CASSGTGGSYEQYF. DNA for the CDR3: TGTGCCAGCAGCGGGACAGGGGGCTCCTACGAGCAGTACTTC.

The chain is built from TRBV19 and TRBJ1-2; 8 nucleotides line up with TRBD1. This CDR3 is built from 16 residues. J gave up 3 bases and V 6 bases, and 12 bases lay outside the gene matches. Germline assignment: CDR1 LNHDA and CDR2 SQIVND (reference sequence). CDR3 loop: CASSLPGQGSHYGYTF. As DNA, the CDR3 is TGTGCCAGTAGCCTCCCCGGACAGGGTAGTCACTATGGCTACACCTTC.

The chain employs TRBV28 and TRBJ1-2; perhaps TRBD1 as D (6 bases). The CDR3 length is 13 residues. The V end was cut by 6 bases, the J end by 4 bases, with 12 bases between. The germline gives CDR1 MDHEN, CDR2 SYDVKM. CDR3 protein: CASSPGDTYGYTF. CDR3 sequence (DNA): TGTGCCAGCAGCCCCGGGGACACCTATGGCTACACCTTC.

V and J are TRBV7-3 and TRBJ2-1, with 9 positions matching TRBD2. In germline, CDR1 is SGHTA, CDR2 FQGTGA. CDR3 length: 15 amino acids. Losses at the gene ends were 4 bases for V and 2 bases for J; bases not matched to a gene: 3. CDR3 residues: CASSSLAGAYNEQFF. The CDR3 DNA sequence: TGTGCCAGCAGCTCCTTAGCGGGGGCCTACAATGAGCAGTTCTTC.

CDR3 sequence: CASSLESASRNNEQFF. In DNA, the CDR3 is TGTGCCAGCAGCTTAGAATCGGCTAGCAGAAACAATGAGCAGTTCTTC. The chain links TRBV7-2 to TRBJ2-1, with a tentative D call TRBD2 (5 bases). The V gene lost 1 base and the J gene lost 5 bases, with 15 bases spanning the gap. CDR3 length: 16 amino acids. Looked up from germline, CDR1 is SGHTA and CDR2 is FQGNSA.

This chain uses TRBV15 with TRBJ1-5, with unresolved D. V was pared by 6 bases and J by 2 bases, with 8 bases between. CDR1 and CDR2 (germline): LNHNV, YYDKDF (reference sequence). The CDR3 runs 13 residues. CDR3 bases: TGTGCCACCAGGAGGTTTGGCAATCAGCCCCAGCATTTT. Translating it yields CATRRFGNQPQHF.

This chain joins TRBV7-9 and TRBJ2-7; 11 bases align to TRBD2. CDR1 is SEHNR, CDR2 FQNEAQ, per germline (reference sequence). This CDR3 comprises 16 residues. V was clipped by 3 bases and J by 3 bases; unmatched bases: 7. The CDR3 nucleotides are TGTGCCAGCAGCTTTAAGGAGGGGACTAGCGGCTACGAGCAGTACTTC. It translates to CASSFKEGTSGYEQYF.

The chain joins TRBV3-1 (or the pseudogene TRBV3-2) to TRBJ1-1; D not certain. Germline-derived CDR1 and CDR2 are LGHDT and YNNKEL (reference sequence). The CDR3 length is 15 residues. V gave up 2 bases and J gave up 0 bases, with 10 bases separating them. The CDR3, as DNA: TGTGCCAGCAGCCAACTCAGGCTGATGAACACTGAAGCTTTCTTT. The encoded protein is CASSQLRLMNTEAFF.

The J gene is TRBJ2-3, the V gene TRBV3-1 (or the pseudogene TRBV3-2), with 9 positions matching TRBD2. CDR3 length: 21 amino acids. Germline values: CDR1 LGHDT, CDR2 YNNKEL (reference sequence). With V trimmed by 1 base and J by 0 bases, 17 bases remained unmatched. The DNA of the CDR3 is TGTGCCAGCAGCCAAGTCGTGGGAGCGGGGGGACCACACACTAGCACAGATACGCAGTATTTT. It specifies CASSQVVGAGGPHTSTDTQYF.

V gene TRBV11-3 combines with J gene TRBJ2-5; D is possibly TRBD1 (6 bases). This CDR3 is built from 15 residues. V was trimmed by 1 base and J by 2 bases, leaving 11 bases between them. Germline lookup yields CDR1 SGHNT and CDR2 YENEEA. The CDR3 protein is CASSLGGHPQETQYF. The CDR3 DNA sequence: TGTGCCAGCAGCTTAGGGGGACACCCTCAAGAGACCCAGTACTTC.

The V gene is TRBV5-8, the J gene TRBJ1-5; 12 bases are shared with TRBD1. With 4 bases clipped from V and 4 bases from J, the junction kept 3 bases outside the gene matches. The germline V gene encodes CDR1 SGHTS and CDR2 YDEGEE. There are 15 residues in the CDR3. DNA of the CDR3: TGTGCCAGCAGCGAGGGACAGGGGGCGAATCAGCCCCAGCATTTT. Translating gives CASSEGQGANQPQHF.